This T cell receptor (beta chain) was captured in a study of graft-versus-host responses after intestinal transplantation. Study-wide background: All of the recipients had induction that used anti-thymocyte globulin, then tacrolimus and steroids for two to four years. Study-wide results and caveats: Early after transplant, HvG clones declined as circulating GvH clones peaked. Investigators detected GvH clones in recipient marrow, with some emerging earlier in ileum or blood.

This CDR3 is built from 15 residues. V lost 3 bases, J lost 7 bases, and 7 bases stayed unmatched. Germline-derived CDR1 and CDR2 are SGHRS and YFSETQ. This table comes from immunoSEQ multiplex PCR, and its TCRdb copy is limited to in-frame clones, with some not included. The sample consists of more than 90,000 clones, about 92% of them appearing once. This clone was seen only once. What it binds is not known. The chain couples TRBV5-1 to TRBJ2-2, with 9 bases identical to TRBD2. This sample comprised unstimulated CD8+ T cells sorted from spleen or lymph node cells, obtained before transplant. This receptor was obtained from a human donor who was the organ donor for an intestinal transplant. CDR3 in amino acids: CASSSGVAGVGELFF. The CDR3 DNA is TGCGCCAGCAGCTCGGGTGTAGCGGGAGTCGGGGAGCTGTTTTTT. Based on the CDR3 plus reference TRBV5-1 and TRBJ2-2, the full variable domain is KAGVTQTPRYLIKTRGQQVTLSCSPISGHRSVSWYQQTPGQGLQFLFEYFSETQRNKGNFPGRFSGRQFSNSRSEMNVSTLELGDSALYLCASSSGVAGVGELFFGEGSRLTVL.